The rows below give T cell receptor beta chains drawn from one sample of a study of blood T cell repertoires in COVID-19. The table came from immunoSEQ multiplex PCR; TCRdb's copy has only in-frame clones and leaves some out. The data contain just over 250,000 clones, 84% of them singletons. Sample: PBMCs or T cells enriched from blood (not recorded which). These receptors were obtained from a man between 25 and 39 years old with acute COVID-19. CDR3s leave out the opening cysteine and the closing phenylalanine or tryptophan. Fields, in order: J gene, V gene, CDR3 protein.

J gene: TRBJ2-5; V gene: TRBV29-1; CDR3 protein: SGGDTSGKETQY
J gene: TRBJ1-2; V gene: TRBV15; CDR3 protein: ATSYPRTGGGYT
J gene: TRBJ1-2; V gene: TRBV7-9; CDR3 protein: ASSQIGRVGYT
J gene: TRBJ2-5; V gene: TRBV7-7; CDR3 protein: ASSLTSGSQETQY
J gene: TRBJ2-5; V gene: TRBV20-1; CDR3 protein: SARAQETQY
J gene: TRBJ2-2; V gene: TRBV3-1/TRBV3-2; CDR3 protein: ASSQVPTGELF
J gene: TRBJ2-1; V gene: TRBV12-5; CDR3 protein: ASGFRENEQF
J gene: TRBJ2-3; V gene: TRBV4-3; CDR3 protein: ASSQDTSGGTDTQY
J gene: TRBJ2-2; V gene: TRBV30; CDR3 protein: AWKRTSAGELF
J gene: TRBJ1-4; V gene: TRBV18; CDR3 protein: ASSPREGPGEKLF
J gene: TRBJ1-2; V gene: TRBV11-2; CDR3 protein: ASSREDFHGYT
J gene: TRBJ2-2; V gene: TRBV10-3; CDR3 protein: AISDPTGLRAGELF
J gene: TRBJ2-1; V gene: TRBV24-1; CDR3 protein: ATSVAGASGNEQF
J gene: TRBJ1-5; V gene: TRBV11-2; CDR3 protein: ASSFGGQPQH
J gene: TRBJ2-2; V gene: TRBV27; CDR3 protein: ASSRKVVAGNTGELF
J gene: TRBJ1-6; V gene: TRBV18; CDR3 protein: ASSMADNSPLH
J gene: TRBJ2-5; V gene: TRBV7-9; CDR3 protein: ASTGGETQY